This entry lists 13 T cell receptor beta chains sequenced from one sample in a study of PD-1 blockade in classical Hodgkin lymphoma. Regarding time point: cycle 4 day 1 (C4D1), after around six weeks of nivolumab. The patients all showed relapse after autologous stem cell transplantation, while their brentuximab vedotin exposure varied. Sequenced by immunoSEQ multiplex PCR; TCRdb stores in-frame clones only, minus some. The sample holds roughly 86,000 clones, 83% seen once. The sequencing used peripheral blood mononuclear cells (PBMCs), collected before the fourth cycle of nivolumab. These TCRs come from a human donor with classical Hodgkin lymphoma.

Here the CDR3 DNA reads TGTGCCAGCAGTGAATGGAGAGGGCTAGCGAACACTGAAGCTTTCTTT. Amino acids: CASSEWRGLANTEAFF. J is TRBJ1-1 and V is TRBV6-1, with D unresolved. This CDR3 spans 16 amino acids. Germline CDR1 is MNHNS and CDR2 is SASEGT. Between the trimmed V and J ends, which lost 2 bases and 1 base, there was a span of 14 bases.

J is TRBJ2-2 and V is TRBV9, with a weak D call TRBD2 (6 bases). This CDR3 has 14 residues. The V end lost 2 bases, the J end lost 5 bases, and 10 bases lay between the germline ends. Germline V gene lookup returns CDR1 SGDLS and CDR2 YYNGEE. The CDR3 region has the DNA TGTGCCAGCAGCGTGACGGGGGTAACCGGGGAGCTGTTTTTT. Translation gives CASSVTGVTGELFF.

The CDR3 nucleotides are TGCGCCAGCAGCCAAGTGGCACAGTCTAGCAATCAGCCCCAGCATTTT. It codes for CASSQVAQSSNQPQHF. This chain connects TRBV4-1 to TRBJ1-5; D call uncertain. The ends were cut back, 1 base at V and 0 bases at J, with 10 bases in the middle. This CDR3 has 16 residues. From germline, CDR1 is MGHRA and CDR2 YSYEKL.

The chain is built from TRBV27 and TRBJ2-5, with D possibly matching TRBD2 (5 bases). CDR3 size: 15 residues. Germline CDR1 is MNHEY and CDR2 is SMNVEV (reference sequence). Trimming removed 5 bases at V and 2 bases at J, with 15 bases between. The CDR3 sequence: CASSPTITRQETQYF. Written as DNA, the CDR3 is TGTGCCAGCAGTCCAACTATCACTAGACAAGAGACCCAGTACTTC.

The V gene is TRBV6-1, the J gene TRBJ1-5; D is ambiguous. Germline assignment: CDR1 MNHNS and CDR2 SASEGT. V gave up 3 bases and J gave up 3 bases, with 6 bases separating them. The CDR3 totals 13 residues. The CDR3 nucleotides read TGTGCCAGCAGTGATTCACCCAATCAGCCCCAGCATTTT. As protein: CASSDSPNQPQHF.

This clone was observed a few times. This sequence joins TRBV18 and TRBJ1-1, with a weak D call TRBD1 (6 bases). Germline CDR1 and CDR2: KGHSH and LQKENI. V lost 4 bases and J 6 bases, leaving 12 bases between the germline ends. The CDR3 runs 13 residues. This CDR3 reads CASSRGLDAEAFF. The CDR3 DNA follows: TGTGCCAGCTCACGGGGGCTGGACGCTGAAGCTTTCTTT. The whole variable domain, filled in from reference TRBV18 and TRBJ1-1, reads NAGVMQNPRHLVRRRGQEARLRCSPMKGHSHVYWYRQLPEEGLKFMVYLQKENIIDESGMPKERFSAEFPKEGPSILRIQQVVRGDSAAYFCASSRGLDAEAFFGQGTRLTVV.

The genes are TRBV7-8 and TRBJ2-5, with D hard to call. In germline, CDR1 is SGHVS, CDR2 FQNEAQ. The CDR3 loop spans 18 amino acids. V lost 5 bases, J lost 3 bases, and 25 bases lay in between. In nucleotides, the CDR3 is TGTGCCAGCAGCACGCGATCTCGGGTGGGGTCTTTGGAAGAGACCCAGTACTTC. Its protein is CASSTRSRVGSLEETQYF. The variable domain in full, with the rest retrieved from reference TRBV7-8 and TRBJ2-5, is GAGVSQSPRYKVAKRGQDVALRCDPISGHVSLFWYQQALGQGPEFLTYFQNEAQLDKSGLPSDRFFAERPEGSVSTLKIQRTQQEDSAVYLCASSTRSRVGSLEETQYFGPGTRLLVL.

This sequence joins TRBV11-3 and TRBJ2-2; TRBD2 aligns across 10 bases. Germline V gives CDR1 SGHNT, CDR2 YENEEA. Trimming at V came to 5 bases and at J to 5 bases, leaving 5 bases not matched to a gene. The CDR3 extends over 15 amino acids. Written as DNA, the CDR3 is TGTGCCAGCAGCGGAGCGGGAGGGTTGACCGGGGAGCTGTTTTTT. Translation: CASSGAGGLTGELFF.

The CDR3 DNA reads as TGTGCCAGTAGAAAGGGCAACCGGGCGTCCTACAATGAGCAGTTCTTC. Translated: CASRKGNRASYNEQFF. The chain recombines TRBV19 with TRBJ2-1; D is undetermined. The V and J ends lost 6 bases and 1 base respectively, with 16 bases between them. Per the germline V gene, CDR1 is LNHDA and CDR2 is SQIVND (reference sequence). The CDR3 runs 16 residues.

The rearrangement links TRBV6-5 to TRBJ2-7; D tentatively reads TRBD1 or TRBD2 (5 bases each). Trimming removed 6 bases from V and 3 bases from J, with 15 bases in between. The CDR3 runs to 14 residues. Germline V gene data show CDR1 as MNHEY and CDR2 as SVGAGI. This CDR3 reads CASSLPGPLYEQYF. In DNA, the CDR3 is TGTGCCAGCAGCCTACCGGGACCTCTCTACGAGCAGTACTTC.

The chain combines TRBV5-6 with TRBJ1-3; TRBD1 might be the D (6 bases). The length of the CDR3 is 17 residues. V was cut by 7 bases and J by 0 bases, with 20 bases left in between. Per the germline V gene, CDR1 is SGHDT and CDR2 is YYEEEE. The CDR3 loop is CASYSLRGGHSGNTIYF. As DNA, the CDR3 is TGTGCCAGCTACTCCCTCAGGGGCGGCCACTCTGGAAACACCATATATTTT.

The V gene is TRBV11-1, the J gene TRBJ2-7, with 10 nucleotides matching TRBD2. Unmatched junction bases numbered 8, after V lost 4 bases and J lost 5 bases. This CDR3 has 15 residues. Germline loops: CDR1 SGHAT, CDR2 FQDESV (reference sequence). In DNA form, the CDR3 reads TGTGCCAGCAGCTCCTTAGCGGGAGGAGCGCACGAGCAGTACTTC. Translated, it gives CASSSLAGGAHEQYF. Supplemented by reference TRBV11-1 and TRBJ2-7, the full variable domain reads EAEVAQSPRYKITEKSQAVAFWCDPISGHATLYWYRQILGQGPELLVQFQDESVVDDSQLPKDRFSAERLKGVDSTLKIQPAELGDSAMYLCASSSLAGGAHEQYFGPGTRLTVT.

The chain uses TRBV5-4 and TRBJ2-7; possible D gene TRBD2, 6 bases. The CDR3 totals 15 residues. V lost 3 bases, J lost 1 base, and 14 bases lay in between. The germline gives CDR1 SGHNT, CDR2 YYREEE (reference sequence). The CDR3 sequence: CASSSGGRGSYEQYF. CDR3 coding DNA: TGTGCCAGCAGCTCCGGAGGCCGGGGGTCCTACGAGCAGTACTTC. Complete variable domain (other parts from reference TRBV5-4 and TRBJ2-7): ETGVTQSPTHLIKTRGQQVTLRCSSQSGHNTVSWYQQALGQGPQFIFQYYREEENGRGNFPPRFSGLQFPNYSSELNVNALELDDSALYLCASSSGGRGSYEQYFGPGTRLTVT.